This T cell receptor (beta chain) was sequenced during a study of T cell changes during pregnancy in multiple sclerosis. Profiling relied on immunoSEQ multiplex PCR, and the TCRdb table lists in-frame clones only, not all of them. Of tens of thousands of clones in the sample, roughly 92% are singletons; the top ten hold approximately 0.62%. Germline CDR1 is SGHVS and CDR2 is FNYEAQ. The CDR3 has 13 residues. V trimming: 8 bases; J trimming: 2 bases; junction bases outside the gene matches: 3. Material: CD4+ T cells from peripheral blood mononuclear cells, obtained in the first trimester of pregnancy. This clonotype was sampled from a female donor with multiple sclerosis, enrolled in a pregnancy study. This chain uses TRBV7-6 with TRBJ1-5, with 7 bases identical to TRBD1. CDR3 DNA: TGTGCCAGCGTAACAGGGGGCAATCAGCCCCAGCATTTT. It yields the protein CASVTGGNQPQHF.